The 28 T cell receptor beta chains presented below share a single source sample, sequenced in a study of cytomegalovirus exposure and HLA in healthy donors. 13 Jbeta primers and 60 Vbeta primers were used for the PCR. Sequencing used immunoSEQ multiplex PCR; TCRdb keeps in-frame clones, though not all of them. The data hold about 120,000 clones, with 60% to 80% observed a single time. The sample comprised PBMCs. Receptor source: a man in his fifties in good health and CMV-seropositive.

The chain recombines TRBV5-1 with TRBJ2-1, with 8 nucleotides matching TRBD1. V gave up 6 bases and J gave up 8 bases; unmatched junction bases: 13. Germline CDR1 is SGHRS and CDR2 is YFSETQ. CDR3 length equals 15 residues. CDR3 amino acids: CASKRQGQAFDEQFF. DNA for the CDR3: TGCGCCAGCAAAAGGCAGGGACAGGCGTTTGATGAGCAGTTCTTC. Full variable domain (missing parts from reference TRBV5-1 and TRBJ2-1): KAGVTQTPRYLIKTRGQQVTLSCSPISGHRSVSWYQQTPGQGLQFLFEYFSETQRNKGNFPGRFSGRQFSNSRSEMNVSTLELGDSALYLCASKRQGQAFDEQFFGPGTRLTVL.

CDR3 bases: TGTGCCAGCAGCTCGGGGGGATCTAGGATGGGCGAGCAGTACTTC. Residues: CASSSGGSRMGEQYF. The V and J genes are TRBV7-6 and TRBJ2-7; 7 bases are shared with TRBD2. Trimming removed 4 bases from V and 6 bases from J; junction bases left unmatched: 12. CDR3 length equals 15 residues. Per the germline V gene, CDR1 is SGHVS and CDR2 is FNYEAQ.

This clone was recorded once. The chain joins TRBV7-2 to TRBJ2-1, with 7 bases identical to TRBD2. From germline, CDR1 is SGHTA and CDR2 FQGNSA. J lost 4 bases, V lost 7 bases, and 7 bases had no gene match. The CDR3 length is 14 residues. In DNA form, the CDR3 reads TGTGCCAGCACCGTAGGGGAGGGTTACAATGAGCAGTTCTTC. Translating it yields CASTVGEGYNEQFF. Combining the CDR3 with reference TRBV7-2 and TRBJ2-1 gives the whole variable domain GAGVSQSPSNKVTEKGKDVELRCDPISGHTALYWYRQSLGQGLEFLIYFQGNSAPDKSGLPSDRFSAERTGGSVSTLTIQRTQQEDSAVYLCASTVGEGYNEQFFGPGTRLTVL.

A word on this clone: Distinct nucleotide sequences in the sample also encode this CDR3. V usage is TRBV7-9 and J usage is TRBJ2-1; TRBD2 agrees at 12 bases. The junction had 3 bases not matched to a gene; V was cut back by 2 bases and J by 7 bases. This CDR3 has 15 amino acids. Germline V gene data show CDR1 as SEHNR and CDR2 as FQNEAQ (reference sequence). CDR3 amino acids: CASSLQLAGGNEQFF. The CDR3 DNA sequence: TGTGCCAGCAGCTTACAACTAGCGGGAGGTAATGAGCAGTTCTTC.

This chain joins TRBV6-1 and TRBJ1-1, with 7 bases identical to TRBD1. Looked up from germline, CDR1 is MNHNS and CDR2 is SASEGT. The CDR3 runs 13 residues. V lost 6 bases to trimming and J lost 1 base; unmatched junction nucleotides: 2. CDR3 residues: CASRGTANTEAFF. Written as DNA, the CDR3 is TGTGCCAGCAGGGGGACAGCGAACACTGAAGCTTTCTTT.

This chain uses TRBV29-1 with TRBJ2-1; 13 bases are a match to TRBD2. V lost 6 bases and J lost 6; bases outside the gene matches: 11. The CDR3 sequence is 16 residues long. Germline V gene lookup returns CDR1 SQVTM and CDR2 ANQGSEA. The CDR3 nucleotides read TGCAGCGTCGTACCTTTGACTAGCGGGAGGAGCAATGAGCAGTTCTTC. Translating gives CSVVPLTSGRSNEQFF.

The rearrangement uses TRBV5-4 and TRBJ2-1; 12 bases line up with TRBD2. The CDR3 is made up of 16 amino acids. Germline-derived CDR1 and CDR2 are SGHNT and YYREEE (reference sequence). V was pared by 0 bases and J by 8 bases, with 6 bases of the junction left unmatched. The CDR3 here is CASSLVASGGAHEQFF. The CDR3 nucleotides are TGTGCCAGCAGCTTGGTGGCTAGCGGGGGGGCACATGAGCAGTTCTTC.

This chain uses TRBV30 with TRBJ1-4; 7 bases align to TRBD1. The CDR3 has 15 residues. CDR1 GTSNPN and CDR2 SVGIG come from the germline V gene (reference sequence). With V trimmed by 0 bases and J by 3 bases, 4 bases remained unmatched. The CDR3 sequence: CAWSVDRAANEKLFF. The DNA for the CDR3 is TGTGCCTGGAGTGTTGACAGGGCGGCTAATGAAAAACTGTTTTTT.

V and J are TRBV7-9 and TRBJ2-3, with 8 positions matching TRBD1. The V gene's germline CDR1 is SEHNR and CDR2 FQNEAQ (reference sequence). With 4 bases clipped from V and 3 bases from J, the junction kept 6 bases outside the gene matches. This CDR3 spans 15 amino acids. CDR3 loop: CASSSPGTGTDTQYF. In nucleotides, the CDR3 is TGTGCCAGCAGCTCTCCCGGGACAGGAACAGATACGCAGTATTTT.

This chain's CDR3 is CASSGRALGNTEAFF. The CDR3 region has the DNA TGTGCCAGCAGTGGCAGGGCTTTGGGGAACACTGAAGCTTTCTTT. V and J are TRBV6-5 and TRBJ1-1, with D maybe TRBD1 (5 bases). CDR3 size: 15 residues. Germline lookup yields CDR1 MNHEY and CDR2 SVGAGI. Trimming pared 5 bases from V and 1 base from J, leaving 14 bases between.

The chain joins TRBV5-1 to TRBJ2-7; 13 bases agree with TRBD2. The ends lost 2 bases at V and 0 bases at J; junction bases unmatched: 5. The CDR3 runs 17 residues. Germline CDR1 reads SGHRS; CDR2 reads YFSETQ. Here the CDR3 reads CASSFGTSGAHSYEQYF. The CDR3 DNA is TGCGCCAGCAGCTTCGGGACTAGCGGGGCTCACTCCTACGAGCAGTACTTC.

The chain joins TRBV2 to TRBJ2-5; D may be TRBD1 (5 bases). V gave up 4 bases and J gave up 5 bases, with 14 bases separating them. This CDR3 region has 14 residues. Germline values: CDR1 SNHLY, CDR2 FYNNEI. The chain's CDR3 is CASSGRASGETQYF. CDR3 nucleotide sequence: TGTGCCAGCAGTGGAAGGGCTTCAGGGGAGACCCAGTACTTC.

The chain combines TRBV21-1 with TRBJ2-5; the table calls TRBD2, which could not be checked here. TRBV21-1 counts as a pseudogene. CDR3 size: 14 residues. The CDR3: CASSGAGWLETQYF. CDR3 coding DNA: TGTGCCAGCAGCGGGGCGGGGTGGTTGGAGACCCAGTACTTC.

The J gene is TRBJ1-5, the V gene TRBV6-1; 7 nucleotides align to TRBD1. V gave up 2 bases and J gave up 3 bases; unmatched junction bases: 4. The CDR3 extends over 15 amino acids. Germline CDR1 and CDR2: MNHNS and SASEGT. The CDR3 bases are TGTGCCAGCAGTGAAATGGGACAGTCCAATCAGCCCCAGCATTTT. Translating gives CASSEMGQSNQPQHF.

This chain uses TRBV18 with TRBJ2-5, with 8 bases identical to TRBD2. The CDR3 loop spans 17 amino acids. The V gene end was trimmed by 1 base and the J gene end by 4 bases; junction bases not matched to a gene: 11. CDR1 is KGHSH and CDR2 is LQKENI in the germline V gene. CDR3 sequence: CASSPLGPREGRETQYF. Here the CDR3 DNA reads TGTGCCAGCTCACCACTCGGCCCCCGGGAGGGAAGAGAGACCCAGTACTTC.

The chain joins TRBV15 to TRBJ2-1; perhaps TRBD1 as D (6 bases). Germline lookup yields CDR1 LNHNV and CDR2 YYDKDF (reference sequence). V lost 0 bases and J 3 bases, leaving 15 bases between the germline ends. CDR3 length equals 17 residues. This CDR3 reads CATSRDASAGVYNEQFF. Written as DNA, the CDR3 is TGTGCCACCAGCAGAGATGCTTCGGCAGGGGTCTACAATGAGCAGTTCTTC.

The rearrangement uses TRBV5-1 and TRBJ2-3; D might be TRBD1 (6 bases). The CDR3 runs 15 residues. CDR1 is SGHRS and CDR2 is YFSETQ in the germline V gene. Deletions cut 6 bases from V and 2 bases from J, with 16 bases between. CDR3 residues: CASNPGTPYTDTQYF. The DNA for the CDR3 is TGCGCCAGCAACCCCGGGACACCTTACACAGATACGCAGTATTTT.

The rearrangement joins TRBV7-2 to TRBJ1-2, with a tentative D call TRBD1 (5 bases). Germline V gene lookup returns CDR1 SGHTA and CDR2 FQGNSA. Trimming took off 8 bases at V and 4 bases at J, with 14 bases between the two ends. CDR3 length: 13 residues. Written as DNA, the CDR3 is TGTGCCAGCGGTTATCAGGGTTTCTATGGCTACACCTTC. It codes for CASGYQGFYGYTF. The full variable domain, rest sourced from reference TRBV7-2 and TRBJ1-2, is GAGVSQSPSNKVTEKGKDVELRCDPISGHTALYWYRQSLGQGLEFLIYFQGNSAPDKSGLPSDRFSAERTGGSVSTLTIQRTQQEDSAVYLCASGYQGFYGYTFGSGTRLTVV.

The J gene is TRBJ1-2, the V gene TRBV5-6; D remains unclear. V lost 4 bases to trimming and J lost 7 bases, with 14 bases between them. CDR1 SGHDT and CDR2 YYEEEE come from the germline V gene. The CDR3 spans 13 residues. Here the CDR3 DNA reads TGTGCCAGCAGCCGCCCAGGCGCCAGTGGCTACACCTTC. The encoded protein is CASSRPGASGYTF.

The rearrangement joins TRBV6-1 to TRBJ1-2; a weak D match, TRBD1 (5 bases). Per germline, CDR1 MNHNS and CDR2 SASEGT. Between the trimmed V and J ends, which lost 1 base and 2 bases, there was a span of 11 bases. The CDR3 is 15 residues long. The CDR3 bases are TGTGCCAGCAGTGAAGGGGGACTATGGAACTATGGCTACACCTTC. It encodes CASSEGGLWNYGYTF.

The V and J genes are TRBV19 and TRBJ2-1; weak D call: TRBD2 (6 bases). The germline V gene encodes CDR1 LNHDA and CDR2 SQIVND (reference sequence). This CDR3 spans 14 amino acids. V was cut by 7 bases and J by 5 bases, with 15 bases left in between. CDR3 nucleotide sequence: TGTGCCAGTACCGAAGGGACTGTCGACAATGAGCAGTTCTTC. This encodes CASTEGTVDNEQFF. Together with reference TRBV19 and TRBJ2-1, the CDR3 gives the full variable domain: DGGITQSPKYLFRKEGQNVTLSCEQNLNHDAMYWYRQDPGQGLRLIYYSQIVNDFQKGDIAEGYSVSREKKESFPLTVTSAQKNPTAFYLCASTEGTVDNEQFFGPGTRLTVL.

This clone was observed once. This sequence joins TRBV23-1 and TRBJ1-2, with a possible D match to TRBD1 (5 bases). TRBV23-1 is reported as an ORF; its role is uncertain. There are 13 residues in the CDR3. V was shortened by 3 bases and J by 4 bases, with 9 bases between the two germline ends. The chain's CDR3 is CASSHPDIYGYTF. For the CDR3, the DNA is TGCGCCAGCAGTCACCCGGACATCTATGGCTACACCTTC.

CDR3 loop: CASRLESEAFF. CDR3 in DNA: TGTGCCAGCAGATTAGAGTCTGAAGCTTTCTTT. The chain has TRBV28 and TRBJ1-1; D is undetermined. The CDR3 extends over 11 amino acids. Germline V CDR1 and CDR2: MDHEN, SYDVKM. V lost 6 bases and J 6 bases, leaving 8 bases between the germline ends.

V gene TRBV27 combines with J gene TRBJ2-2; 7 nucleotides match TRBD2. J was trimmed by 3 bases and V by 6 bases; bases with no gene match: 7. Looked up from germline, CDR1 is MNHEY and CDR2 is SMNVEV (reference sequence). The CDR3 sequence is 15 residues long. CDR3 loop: CASSPGLPHTGELFF. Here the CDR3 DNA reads TGTGCCAGCAGCCCGGGACTACCCCACACCGGGGAGCTGTTTTTT.

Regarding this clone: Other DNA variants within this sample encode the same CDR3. CDR3 DNA sequence: TGTGCCTGGAGTGTACAGGCCGGGGCCAACGTCCTGACTTTC. It specifies CAWSVQAGANVLTF. The rearrangement links TRBV30 to TRBJ2-6; D perhaps matches TRBD1 (5 bases). The CDR3 extends over 14 amino acids. V dropped 0 bases and J dropped 4 bases, with 7 bases sitting between them. Germline V gene sequence: CDR1 GTSNPN, CDR2 SVGIG (reference sequence).

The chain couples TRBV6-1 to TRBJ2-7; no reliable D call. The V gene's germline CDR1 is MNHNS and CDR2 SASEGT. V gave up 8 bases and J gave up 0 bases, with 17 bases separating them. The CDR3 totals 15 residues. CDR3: CASVTAVLSSYEQYF. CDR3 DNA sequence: TGTGCCAGCGTAACAGCCGTTCTTAGCTCCTACGAGCAGTACTTC.

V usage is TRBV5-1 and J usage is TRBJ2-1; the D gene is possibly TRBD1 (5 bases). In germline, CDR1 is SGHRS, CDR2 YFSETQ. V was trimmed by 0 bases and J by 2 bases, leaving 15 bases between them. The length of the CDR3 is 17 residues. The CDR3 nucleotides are TGCGCCAGCAGCTTGGGCCCAGACAGACTTACCTACAATGAGCAGTTCTTC. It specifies CASSLGPDRLTYNEQFF.

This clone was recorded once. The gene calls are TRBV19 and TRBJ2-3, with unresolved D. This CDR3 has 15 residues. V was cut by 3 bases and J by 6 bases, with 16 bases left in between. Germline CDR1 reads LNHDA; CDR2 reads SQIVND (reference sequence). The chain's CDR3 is CASSMAGFGADTQYF. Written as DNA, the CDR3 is TGTGCCAGTAGTATGGCCGGGTTCGGAGCGGATACGCAGTATTTT.